This T cell receptor beta chain was observed in a study of blood T cell repertoires in COVID-19 (dated by TCRdb to the early 2020s). Context from the whole study: The collaborator samples originated in the United States, Italy and Spain and spanned the acute and convalescent phases of COVID-19. The repertoires were released in a freely available public database intended as a resource for research on the immune response to SARS-CoV-2. The material from the prospective study consisted of cDNA or gDNA derived from T cells, B-cell-depleted T cells, or PBMCs. The samples were drawn from two sources: the first 160 participants of the ongoing ImmuneRACE study, and over 1,000 subjects contributed by 6 global collaborators. Sample metadata almost always included a de-identified subject ID, COVID-19 status, age in years and sex. HLA class I and class II types, where available, came from metadata supplied by the sample provider rather than from assay-based typing. Deeply sampled blood TCRbeta repertoires from subjects exposed to, actively infected with, or recovered from COVID-19 were included in the dataset. Overall study outcomes, separate from this receptor: The quantity of clinical and demographic metadata differed by source and by participant and was supplied without curation.

TCRbeta CDR3 regions were amplified from genomic DNA using the immunoSEQ Assay, a bias-controlled multiplex PCR. The published analysis was carried out like this. The number of nucleated cells in each sample was estimated from the amplification of reference gene primers within the assay. To quantify the absolute abundance of each unique TCRbeta CDR3 rearrangement, sequence reads were collapsed and filtered. Productive Simpson clonality was computed per sample as the square root of Simpson's diversity index over productive rearrangements. What TCRdb holds here is the immuneACCESS table cut down to in-frame rearrangements. Part of the clones is not present; checked against another copy, under half of the missing clones reflect an unresolved V gene, and the others are unexplained. V and J calls and clone size are copied from that table; D and trimming were computed from the DNA. The sample table shows around 260,000 clones, and about 90% are seen once. Of the sample, roughly 10% is held by the ten largest clones.

One collaborating source in Seattle enrolled patients while the patients were actively infected and followed the patients over time throughout the course of disease. Collaborating institutions collected whole blood in K2EDTA tubes following their own protocols. For TCRbeta analysis, collaborators shipped samples as frozen whole blood, isolated PBMCs, or DNA extracted from either of those sample types. The sample holds one count of this clone. Its antigen is still unknown. The record has no base qualities; no much larger clone is one base away. The trim is 3 bases for V and 0 bases for J, with a gap of 5 bases between the germline ends. There are 12 amino acids in the CDR3, from cysteine to phenylalanine inclusive. The DNA shown is the 36-base CDR3, in frame from base 1. Taken from the germline V gene (reference sequence), the CDR1 and CDR2 loops are GTSNPN and SVGIG.

The receptor was isolated from a woman in her 70s with COVID-19, enrolled during active disease. The rearranged segments are TRBV30 and TRBJ1-1, with the D gene not confidently named. The sequenced sample consisted of peripheral blood. This receptor carries the CDR3 CAWRQMNTEAFF. In nucleotide form, the sequence is TGTGCCTGGAGACAAATGAACACTGAAGCTTTCTTT.